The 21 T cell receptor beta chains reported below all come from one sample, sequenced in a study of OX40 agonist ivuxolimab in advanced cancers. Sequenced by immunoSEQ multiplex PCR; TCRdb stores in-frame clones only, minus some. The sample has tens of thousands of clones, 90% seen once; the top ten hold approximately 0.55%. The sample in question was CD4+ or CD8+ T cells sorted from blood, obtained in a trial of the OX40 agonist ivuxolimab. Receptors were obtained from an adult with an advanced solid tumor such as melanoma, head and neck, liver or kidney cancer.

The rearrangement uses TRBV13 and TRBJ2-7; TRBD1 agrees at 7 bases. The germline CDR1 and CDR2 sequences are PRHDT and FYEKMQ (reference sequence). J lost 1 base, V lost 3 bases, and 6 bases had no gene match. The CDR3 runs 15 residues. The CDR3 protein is CASSLMGDSSYEQYF. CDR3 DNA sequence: TGTGCCAGCAGCTTGATGGGGGACAGTTCCTACGAGCAGTACTTC.

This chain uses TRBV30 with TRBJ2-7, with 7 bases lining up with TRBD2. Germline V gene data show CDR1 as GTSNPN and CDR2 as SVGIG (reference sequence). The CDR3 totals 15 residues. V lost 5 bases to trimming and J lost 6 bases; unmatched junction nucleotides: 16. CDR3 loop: CAWAPGSGGSVEQYF. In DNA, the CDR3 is TGTGCCTGGGCCCCCGGGTCGGGAGGCTCCGTCGAGCAGTACTTC.

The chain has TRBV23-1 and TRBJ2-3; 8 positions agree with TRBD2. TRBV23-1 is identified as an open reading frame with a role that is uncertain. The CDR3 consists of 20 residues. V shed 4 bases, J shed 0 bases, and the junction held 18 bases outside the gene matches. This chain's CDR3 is CASSLPHSHKRERSTDTQYF. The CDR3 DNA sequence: TGCGCCAGCAGTCTCCCGCACAGTCATAAGCGGGAGAGAAGCACAGATACGCAGTATTTT.

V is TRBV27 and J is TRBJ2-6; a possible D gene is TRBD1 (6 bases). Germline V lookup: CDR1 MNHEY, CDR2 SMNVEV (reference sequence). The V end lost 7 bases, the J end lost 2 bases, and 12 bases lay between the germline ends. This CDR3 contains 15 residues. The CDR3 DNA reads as TGTGCCAGCAATTATAGACAGGCTGGGGCCAACGTCCTGACTTTC. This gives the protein CASNYRQAGANVLTF.

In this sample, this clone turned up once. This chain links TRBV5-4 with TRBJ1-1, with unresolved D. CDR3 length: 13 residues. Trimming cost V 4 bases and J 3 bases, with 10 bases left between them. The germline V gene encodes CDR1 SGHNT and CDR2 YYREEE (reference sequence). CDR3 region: CASSGRIYTEAFF. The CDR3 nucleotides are TGTGCCAGCAGCGGCCGAATCTACACTGAAGCTTTCTTT.

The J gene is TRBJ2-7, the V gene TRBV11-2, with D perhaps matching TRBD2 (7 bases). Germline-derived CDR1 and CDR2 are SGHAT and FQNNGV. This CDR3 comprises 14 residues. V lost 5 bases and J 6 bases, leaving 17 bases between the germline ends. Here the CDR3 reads CASSLGGGPGEQYF. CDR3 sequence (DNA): TGTGCCAGCAGCCTGGGGGGGGGCCCTGGCGAGCAGTACTTC.

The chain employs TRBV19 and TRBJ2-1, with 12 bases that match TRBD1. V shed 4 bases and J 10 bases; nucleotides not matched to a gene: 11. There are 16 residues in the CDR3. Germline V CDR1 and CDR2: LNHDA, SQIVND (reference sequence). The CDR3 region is CASSNPGQGASREQFF. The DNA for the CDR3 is TGTGCCAGTAGTAATCCGGGACAGGGGGCCTCAAGGGAGCAGTTCTTC.

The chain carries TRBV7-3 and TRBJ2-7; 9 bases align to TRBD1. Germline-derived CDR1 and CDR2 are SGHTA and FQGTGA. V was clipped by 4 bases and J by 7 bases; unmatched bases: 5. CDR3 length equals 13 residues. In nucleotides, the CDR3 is TGTGCCAGCAGCTCGAACGGACAGGGGGAGCAGTACTTC. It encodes CASSSNGQGEQYF.

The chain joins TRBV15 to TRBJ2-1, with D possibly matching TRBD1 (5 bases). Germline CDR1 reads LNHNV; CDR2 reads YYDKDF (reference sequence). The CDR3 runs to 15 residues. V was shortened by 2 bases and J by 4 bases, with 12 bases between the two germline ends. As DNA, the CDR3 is TGTGCCACCAGCAGAAGCAGGGAAGGATACAATGAGCAGTTCTTC. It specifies CATSRSREGYNEQFF. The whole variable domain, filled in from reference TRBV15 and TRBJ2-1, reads DAMVIQNPRYQVTQFGKPVTLSCSQTLNHNVMYWYQQKSSQAPKLLFHYYDKDFNNEADTPDNFQSRRPNTSFCFLDIRSPGLGDTAMYLCATSRSREGYNEQFFGPGTRLTVL.

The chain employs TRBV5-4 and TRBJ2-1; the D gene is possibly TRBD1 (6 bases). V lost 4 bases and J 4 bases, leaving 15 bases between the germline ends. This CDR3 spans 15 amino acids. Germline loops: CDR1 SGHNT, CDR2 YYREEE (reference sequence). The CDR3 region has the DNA TGTGCCAGCAGCCCTACTCAGGACAGTTACAATGAGCAGTTCTTC. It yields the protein CASSPTQDSYNEQFF.

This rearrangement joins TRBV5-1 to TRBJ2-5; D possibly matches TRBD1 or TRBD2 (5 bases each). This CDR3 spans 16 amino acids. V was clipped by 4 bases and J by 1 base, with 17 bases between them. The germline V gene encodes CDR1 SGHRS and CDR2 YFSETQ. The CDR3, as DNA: TGCGCCAGCAGCCAGTTCCGAGGGACCCGCCAAGAGACCCAGTACTTC. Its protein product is CASSQFRGTRQETQYF.

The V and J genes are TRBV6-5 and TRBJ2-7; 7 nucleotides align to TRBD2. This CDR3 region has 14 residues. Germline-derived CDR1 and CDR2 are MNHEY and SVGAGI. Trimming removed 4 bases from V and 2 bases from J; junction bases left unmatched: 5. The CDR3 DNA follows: TGTGCCAGCAGTTTGGACGGGAGGACCTACGAGCAGTACTTC. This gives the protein CASSLDGRTYEQYF.

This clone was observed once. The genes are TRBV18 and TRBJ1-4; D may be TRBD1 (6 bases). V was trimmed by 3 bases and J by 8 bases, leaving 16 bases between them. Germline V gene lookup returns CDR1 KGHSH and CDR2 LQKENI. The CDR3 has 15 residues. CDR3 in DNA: TGTGCCAGCTCACCCTCCGGAACGGGGGGCGAAAAACTGTTTTTT. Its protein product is CASSPSGTGGEKLFF.

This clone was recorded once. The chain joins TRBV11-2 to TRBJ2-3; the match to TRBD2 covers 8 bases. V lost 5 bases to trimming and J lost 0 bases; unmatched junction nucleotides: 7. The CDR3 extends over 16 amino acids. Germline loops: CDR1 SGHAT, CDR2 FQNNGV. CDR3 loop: CASSRGLDSSTDTQYF. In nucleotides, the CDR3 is TGTGCCAGCAGCCGGGGACTAGATTCTAGCACAGATACGCAGTATTTT.

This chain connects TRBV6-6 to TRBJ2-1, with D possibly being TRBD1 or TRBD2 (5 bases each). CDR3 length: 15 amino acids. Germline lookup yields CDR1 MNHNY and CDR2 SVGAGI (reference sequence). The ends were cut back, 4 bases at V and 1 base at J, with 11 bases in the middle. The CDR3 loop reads CASSSGGISYNEQFF. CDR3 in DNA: TGTGCCAGCAGTTCTGGGGGAATATCCTACAATGAGCAGTTCTTC.

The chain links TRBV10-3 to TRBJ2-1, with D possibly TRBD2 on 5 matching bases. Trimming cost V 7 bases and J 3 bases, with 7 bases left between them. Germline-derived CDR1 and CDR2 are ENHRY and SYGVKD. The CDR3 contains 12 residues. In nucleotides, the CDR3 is TGTGCCATCATGAGGGACTACAATGAGCAGTTCTTC. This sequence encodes CAIMRDYNEQFF.

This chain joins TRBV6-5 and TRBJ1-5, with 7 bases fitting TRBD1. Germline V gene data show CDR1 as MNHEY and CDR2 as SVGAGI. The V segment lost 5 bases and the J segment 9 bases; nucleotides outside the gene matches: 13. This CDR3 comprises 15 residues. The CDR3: CASSVEARGIGPQHF. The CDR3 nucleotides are TGTGCCAGCAGTGTCGAGGCCAGGGGGATTGGGCCCCAGCATTTT.

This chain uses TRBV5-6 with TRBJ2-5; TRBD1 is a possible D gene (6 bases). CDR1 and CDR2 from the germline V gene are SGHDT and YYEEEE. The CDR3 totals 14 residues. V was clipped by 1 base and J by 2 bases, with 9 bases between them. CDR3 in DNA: TGTGCCAGCAGCTTGACAGGGTCACAAGAGACCCAGTACTTC. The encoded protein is CASSLTGSQETQYF.

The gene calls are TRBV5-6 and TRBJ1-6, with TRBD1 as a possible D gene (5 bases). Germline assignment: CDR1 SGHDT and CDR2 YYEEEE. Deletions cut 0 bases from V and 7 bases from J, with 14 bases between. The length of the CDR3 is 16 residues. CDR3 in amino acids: CASSLDGGSWNSPLHF. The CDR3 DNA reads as TGTGCCAGCAGCTTGGACGGGGGAAGCTGGAATTCACCCCTCCACTTT.

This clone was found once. This CDR3 is CSVQGSGANVLTF. DNA for the CDR3: TGCAGCGTGCAGGGTTCTGGGGCCAACGTCCTGACTTTC. The chain recombines TRBV29-1 with TRBJ2-6; D is perhaps TRBD1 (5 bases). The CDR3 extends over 13 amino acids. With 6 bases removed from V and 1 base from J, the gap between germline ends came to 7 bases. Germline assignment: CDR1 SQVTM and CDR2 ANQGSEA.

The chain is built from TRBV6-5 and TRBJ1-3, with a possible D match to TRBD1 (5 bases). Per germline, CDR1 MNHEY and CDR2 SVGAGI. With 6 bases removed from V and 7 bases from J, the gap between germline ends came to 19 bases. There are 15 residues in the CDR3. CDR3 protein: CASSPQQRRVNTIYF. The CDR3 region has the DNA TGTGCCAGCAGCCCTCAACAGCGCAGGGTGAACACCATATATTTT.